This T cell receptor (beta chain) was retrieved from a study of blood T cell repertoires in COVID-19. Study as a whole: In each case, the material was cDNA or gDNA derived from T cells, B-cell-depleted T cells, or PBMCs.

In the authors' workflow: Estimation of nucleated cell counts was performed using reference gene primer amplification. Only in-frame clones appear in the TCRdb table, and some are missing; sequencing was by immunoSEQ multiplex PCR. V and J calls and clone size follow that table, whereas D and trimming were derived from the DNA. The sample has tens of thousands of clones, 85% seen once. In germline, CDR1 is LNHNV, CDR2 YYDKDF (reference sequence). The V gene end was trimmed by 0 bases and the J gene end by 2 bases; junction bases not matched to a gene: 5. The CDR3 consists of 18 residues. The sample comprised peripheral blood. The chain employs TRBV15 and TRBJ2-6, with 9 bases lining up with TRBD1. The origin of this receptor is a human donor in a cohort sampled during active COVID-19. The CDR3 loop is CATSRDTTGGAGANVLTF. For the CDR3, the DNA is TGTGCCACCAGCAGAGATACTACAGGGGGCGCTGGGGCCAACGTCCTGACTTTC.